This paragraph covers one T cell receptor beta chain sequence. At least ten counts were recorded for this clonotype. Its antigen is currently not known. Base qualities were left out, and no much larger clone turns up one base away. This sample is drawn from a study of CD8 T cells in ankylosing spondylitis (dated by TCRdb to between 2016 and 2019). Background on the whole study: T cell receptor beta repertoires were profiled in healthy donors and ankylosing spondylitis patients so that disease-linked TCR variants could be found. In total, the full study cohort was made up of nearly 110 healthy donors and 25 ankylosing spondylitis patients. Peripheral blood was sampled, and synovial fluid was also collected from ankylosing spondylitis patients.

Findings and caveats that apply to the study as a whole: Significant enrichment of the disease-linked clones was reported in matched synovial fluid samples from ankylosing spondylitis patients. In peripheral blood, the disease-linked clones were found at relatively low frequencies and had a CD8+ phenotype. Blood from ankylosing spondylitis patients appeared to be characterized by a TCR beta motif made up of eight highly homologous amino acid variants. Some of the motif variants had been reported before in the synovial fluid and blood of reactive arthritis patients, a finding that suggests common disease-initiation mechanisms.

Including cysteine and phenylalanine, the CDR3 has 19 amino acids. Solely the CDR3 DNA is kept, with 57 bases framed from the first base. V trim: 3 bases; J trim: 3 bases; unmatched bases: 9. Taken from the germline V gene, the CDR1 and CDR2 loops are SGHDN and FVKESK. For sequencing, an Illumina HiSeq 2500 was employed. Quantitative 5'-RACE with molecular barcodes was the method used to prepare the TCR beta libraries. The paper's processing steps were these. Disease-linked TCR variants were identified with a new computational method built on a probabilistic model of VDJ rearrangement. The public reads were quality trimmed at Q25 with fastp and then assembled into clones with MiXCR by TCRdb, keeping productive beta chains. Rows with one shared CDR3 protein collapse into an entry with the most common genes and DNA. In this record, the V and J calls reflect TCRdb's handling and not the investigators' own analysis. The sample table holds about 220,000 distinct CDR3 sequences, of which just under 7.5% were seen once. The top ten hold 13% to 15% of the sample.

This receptor was obtained from a male donor with ankylosing spondylitis. The sample comprised blood, either unsorted or a sorted T cell fraction (not recorded which). The sequence joins TRBV14 to TRBJ2-1, with 15 junctional bases fitting TRBD2. The nucleotide sequence reads as follows: TGTGCCAGCAGCCACTCTACCGGGACTAGCGGGAGGATCTACAATGAGCAGTTCTTC. It encodes CASSHSTGTSGRIYNEQFF. Extended through the reference TRBV14 and TRBJ2-1 proteins, this CDR3 yields the full variable domain: EAGVTQFPSHSVIEKGQTVTLRCDPISGHDNLYWYRRVMGKEIKFLLHFVKESKQDESGMPNNRFLAERTGGTYSTLKVQPAELEDSGVYFCASSHSTGTSGRIYNEQFFGPGTRLTVL.